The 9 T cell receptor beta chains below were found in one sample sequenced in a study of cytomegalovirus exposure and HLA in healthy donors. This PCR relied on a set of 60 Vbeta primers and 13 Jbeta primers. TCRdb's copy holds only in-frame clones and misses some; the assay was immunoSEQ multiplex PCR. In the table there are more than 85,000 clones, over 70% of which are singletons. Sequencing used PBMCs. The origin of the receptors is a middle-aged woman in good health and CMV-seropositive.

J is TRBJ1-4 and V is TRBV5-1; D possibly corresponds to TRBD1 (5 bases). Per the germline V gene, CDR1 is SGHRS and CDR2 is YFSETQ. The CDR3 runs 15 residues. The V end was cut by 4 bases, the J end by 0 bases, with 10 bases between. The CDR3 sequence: CASSPPGATNEKLFF. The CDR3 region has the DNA TGCGCCAGCAGCCCCCCGGGGGCAACTAATGAAAAACTGTTTTTT.

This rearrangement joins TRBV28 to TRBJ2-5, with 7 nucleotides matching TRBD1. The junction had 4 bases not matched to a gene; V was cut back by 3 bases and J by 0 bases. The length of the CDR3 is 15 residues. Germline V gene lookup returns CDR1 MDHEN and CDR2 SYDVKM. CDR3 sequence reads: CASSLDRSYQETQYF. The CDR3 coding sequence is TGTGCCAGCAGTTTGGACAGGTCGTACCAAGAGACCCAGTACTTC. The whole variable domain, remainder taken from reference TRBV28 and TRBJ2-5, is DVKVTQSSRYLVKRTGEKVFLECVQDMDHENMFWYRQDPGLGLRLIYFSYDVKMKEKGDIPEGYSVSREKKERFSLILESASTNQTSMYLCASSLDRSYQETQYFGPGTRLLVL.

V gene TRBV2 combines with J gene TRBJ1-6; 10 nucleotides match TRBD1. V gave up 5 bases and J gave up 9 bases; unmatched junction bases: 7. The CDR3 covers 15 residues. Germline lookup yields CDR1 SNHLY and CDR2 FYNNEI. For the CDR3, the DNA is TGTGCCAGCAGTACTGACAGGGGGCGAAGTTCACCCCTCCACTTT. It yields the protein CASSTDRGRSSPLHF.

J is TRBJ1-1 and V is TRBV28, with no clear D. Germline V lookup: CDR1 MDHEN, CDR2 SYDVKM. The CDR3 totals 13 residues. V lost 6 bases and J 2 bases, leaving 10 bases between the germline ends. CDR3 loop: CASRGWANTEAFF. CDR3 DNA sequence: TGTGCCAGCAGGGGTTGGGCAAACACTGAAGCTTTCTTT.

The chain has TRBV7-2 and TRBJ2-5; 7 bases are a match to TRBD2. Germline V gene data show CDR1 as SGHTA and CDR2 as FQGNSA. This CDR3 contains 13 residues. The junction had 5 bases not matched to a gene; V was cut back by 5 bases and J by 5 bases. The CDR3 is CASSQRLAETQYF. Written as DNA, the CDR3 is TGTGCCAGCAGCCAGCGACTAGCCGAGACCCAGTACTTC.

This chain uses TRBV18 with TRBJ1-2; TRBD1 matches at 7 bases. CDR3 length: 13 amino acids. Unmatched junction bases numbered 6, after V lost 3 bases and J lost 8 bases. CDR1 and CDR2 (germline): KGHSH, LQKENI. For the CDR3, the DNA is TGTGCCAGCTCACCGCAGACAGGGTACGGCTACACCTTC. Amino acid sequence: CASSPQTGYGYTF.

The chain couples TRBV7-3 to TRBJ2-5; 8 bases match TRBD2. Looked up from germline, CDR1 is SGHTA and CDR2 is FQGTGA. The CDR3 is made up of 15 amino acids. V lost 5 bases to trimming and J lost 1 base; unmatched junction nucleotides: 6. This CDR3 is CASSTHGGVQETQYF. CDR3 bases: TGTGCCAGCAGCACCCACGGGGGGGTCCAAGAGACCCAGTACTTC.

CDR3: CASSGLNYGYTF. Written as DNA, the CDR3 is TGTGCCAGCAGTGGGCTGAACTATGGCTACACCTTC. The chain links TRBV2 to TRBJ1-2; D gene uncertain. This CDR3 spans 12 amino acids. From germline, CDR1 is SNHLY and CDR2 FYNNEI. Trimming shortened V by 4 bases and J by 2 bases, and 5 bases separated the two germline ends.

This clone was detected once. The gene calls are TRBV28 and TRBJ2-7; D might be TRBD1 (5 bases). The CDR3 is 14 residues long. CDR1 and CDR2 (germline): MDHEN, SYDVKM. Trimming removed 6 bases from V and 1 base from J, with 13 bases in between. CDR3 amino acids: CASSRQGGSYEQYF. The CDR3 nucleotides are TGTGCCAGCAGCCGCCAGGGTGGGTCCTACGAGCAGTACTTC.